The present entry profiles one T cell receptor (beta chain) with its context. Its antigen is as yet unknown. The data were produced by immunoSEQ multiplex PCR, yet TCRdb's version contains in-frame clones alone and is incomplete. The sample consists of more than 100,000 clones, over 85% of them appearing once. The sample originates from a study of T cell responses to AZD1222 COVID-19 vaccine. General study points: There were mostly white British donors and more females than males, and clonal diversity was possibly underestimated. Spike-specific TCRs gained breadth and depth after people received two AZD1222 doses. Every sample of the repertoires postdated the peak T cell response.

This CDR3 region has 16 residues. V lost 4 bases to trimming and J lost 5 bases; unmatched junction nucleotides: 14. Germline V CDR1 and CDR2: SGHRS, YFSETQ. The specimen comprised peripheral blood, sampled on day 0 of AZD1222 vaccination. This TCR came from an adult in good health. This chain connects TRBV5-1 to TRBJ1-2; 7 nucleotides align to TRBD1. The CDR3 is CASSIQGQTTSYGYTF. As DNA, the CDR3 is TGCGCCAGCAGCATCCAGGGACAGACTACATCTTATGGCTACACCTTC.